This TCR beta chain came from a study of identical twins. Whole-study findings and limits: While abundant cord blood beta clonotypes carried fewer insertions, memory repertoires showed no such pattern.

As concerns this clonotype: Its antigen remains unidentified.

Germline CDR1 is SGHKS and CDR2 is YYEKEE (reference sequence). There are 17 residues in the CDR3. After removal of 1 base from V and 5 bases from J, the junction contained 9 bases not matched to a gene. Template switching (which added a universal primer site) was used, and cDNA carried unique molecular identifiers. From the 5' RACE reads, TCRdb called clonotypes with MiXCR, one entry per CDR3 protein. The sample shows hundreds of thousands of distinct CDR3 sequences, 15% to 20% of them seen only once. The same sample was also studied in work on T cells expressing NK-cell markers. That paper notes: Several experiments added an anti-gamma-delta TCR antibody to sort only alpha-beta TCR T cells.

Sequenced sample: PBMCs. This sequence was found in a woman under 30 in good health. The chain links TRBV5-5 to TRBJ2-3, with 11 bases matching TRBD2. The CDR3 DNA is TGTGCCAGCAGCTTGAGGCCGGCTCTAGCGGGAGGAGATACGCAGTATTTT. Translated, it gives CASSLRPALAGGDTQYF.